These 5 T cell receptor beta chains originate from one sample sequenced in a study of blood T cell repertoires in COVID-19. TCRdb keeps only in-frame clones here, not all; method: immunoSEQ multiplex PCR. The sample gives 80,000 to 100,000 clones, about 85% of which show up once; approximately 4.5% is in the top ten. Sample: peripheral blood. The receptor set was obtained from a man between 65 and 85 years old with acute or convalescent COVID-19.

The J gene is TRBJ2-5, the V gene TRBV5-1, with D maybe TRBD1 (6 bases). Germline loops: CDR1 SGHRS, CDR2 YFSETQ. V lost 0 bases to trimming and J lost 2 bases, with 11 bases between them. There are 15 residues in the CDR3. The CDR3 coding sequence is TGCGCCAGCAGCTTGGAAGGGCAGGGGCAAGAGACCCAGTACTTC. Encoded protein: CASSLEGQGQETQYF.

V and J are TRBV4-2 and TRBJ1-2; D ambiguous. This CDR3 region has 14 residues. Germline CDR1 is LGHNA and CDR2 is YNFKEQ. Trimming left V 1 base short and J 0 bases short, with 6 bases between. The CDR3 DNA follows: TGTGCCAGCAGCCAAGGCCAGGCTAACTATGGCTACACCTTC. Its protein is CASSQGQANYGYTF.

The genes are TRBV28 and TRBJ1-5, with TRBD1 matching over 10 bases. Germline CDR1 is MDHEN and CDR2 is SYDVKM. The junction had 5 bases not matched to a gene; V was cut back by 5 bases and J by 7 bases. The CDR3 sequence is 14 residues long. CDR3 sequence: CASSMDRGGQPQHF. In nucleotides, the CDR3 is TGTGCCAGCAGTATGGACAGGGGGGGGCAGCCCCAGCATTTT.

The V call is TRBV3-1 (or the pseudogene TRBV3-2), the J call TRBJ2-5; 10 nucleotides align to TRBD2. Germline CDR1 is LGHDT and CDR2 is YNNKEL (reference sequence). Trimming took 0 bases from V and 5 from J; bases not matched to a gene: 6. The CDR3 consists of 16 residues. CDR3: CASSQESGGARETQYF. CDR3 DNA: TGTGCCAGCAGCCAAGAAAGCGGGGGGGCCCGGGAGACCCAGTACTTC.

This chain's CDR3 is CASRERVDRGHRKAFF. The CDR3 DNA is TGTGCCAGTAGGGAAAGAGTCGACAGGGGGCACAGAAAAGCTTTCTTT. V usage is TRBV19 and J usage is TRBJ1-1, with TRBD1 matching 10 bases. Germline trimming cut 6 bases from V and 9 bases from J; bases unmatched to any gene: 16. CDR1 is LNHDA, CDR2 SQIVND, per germline (reference sequence). CDR3 length equals 16 residues.